This TCR beta chain is drawn from a study of CD8+CD57+ T cells in acquired aplastic anemia. Study-wide context: DNA recovered from sorted CD4+ and CD8+ cells had a mean of roughly 3 ug.

Germline-derived CDR1 and CDR2 are KGHDR and SFDVKD. Deletions cut 11 bases from V and 3 bases from J, with 17 bases between. CDR3 length: 14 amino acids. Profiles of TCR beta VDJ and CDR3 were generated from a genomic DNA template. Using its own MiXCR run on the reads, TCRdb lists one record per CDR3 protein. The repertoire consists of under 200,000 distinct CDR3 sequences, with about 45% occurring once and the leading ten covering less than 3%. Broader study findings: Patients showed no significant difference from controls in CD8+ Simpson's diversity.

Individuals selected for sequencing had exhibited CD8+CD57+ cell expansion on flow cytometry. By share, this clonotype counts as medium-sized. Its antigen is still unknown. The TCR was taken from a human donor with aplastic anemia. The sample was sorted CD4+, CD8+, or CD8+CD57+ T cells (not recorded which) from PBMCs. The rearrangement joins TRBV24-1 to TRBJ2-3, with a tentative D call TRBD1 (6 bases). DNA for the CDR3: TGTGCCAGCAAAGGACAGACATCAACAGATACGCAGTATTTT. The encoded protein is CASKGQTSTDTQYF.